This TCR beta chain was captured by sequencing in a study of vaccination and CD4 T cells after COVID-19. Whole-study context: Vaccination of participants consisted of two doses of either BNT162b2 or mRNA-1273 vaccine. Each control culture was treated with a CEFX pool, an HIV-1 Nef pool, or no peptide. Study-level points and caveats: Only relatively few convalescent patients were studied, and early post-infection timepoints were not analyzed.

This clonotype was observed a few times. Its target is not known. Researchers used the Oncomine TCR Beta short-read assay to sequence DNA from cultured CD4+ T cells. TCRdb recomputed calls from the PCR reads with MiXCR, one row per CDR3 protein. The repertoire includes about 18,000 distinct CDR3 sequences, 50% to 55% of them detected once, and about 13% sits in the top ten. The treatment here: roughly 11-day PBMC culture with coronavirus spike peptide pools or control peptides (ViraFEST assay). What was sequenced was CD4+ T cells from blood, cultured in vitro. The source is a human donor who had recovered from COVID-19.

Written as DNA, the CDR3 is TGTGCCAGCGTCCCGGCGGGCAATCAGCCCCAGCATTTT. It codes for CASVPAGNQPQHF. This rearrangement joins TRBV2 to TRBJ1-5; D not resolved. This CDR3 has 13 amino acids. V shed 8 bases and J shed 2 bases, with 10 bases lying between them. Germline lookup yields CDR1 SNHLY and CDR2 FYNNEI.